This paragraph reports one TCR beta chain. These data belong to a study of siplizumab effects on memory and regulatory T cells. The data were produced by immunoSEQ multiplex PCR, yet TCRdb's version contains in-frame clones alone and is incomplete. Here the sample spans about 40,000 clones, roughly nine tenths being singletons. J gave up 2 bases and V 4 bases, and 4 bases lay outside the gene matches. CDR3 length: 15 residues. In germline, CDR1 is SNHLY, CDR2 FYNNEI. Sequencing was carried out using naive CD4+ T cells sorted from blood. The source of this sequence is a human donor in good health. The V gene is TRBV2, the J gene TRBJ2-2; 7 bases line up with TRBD2. CDR3 in DNA: TGTGCCAGCAGTGTTGCAGCGGGAAACACCGGGGAGCTGTTTTTT. This encodes CASSVAAGNTGELFF.